These T cell receptor beta chains were read from a single sample in a study of T cells after yellow fever vaccination. One entry per CDR3 protein results from TCRdb running MiXCR on the 5' RACE reads. The sample consists of around 600,000 distinct CDR3 sequences, around 12% of them appearing once. The input for sequencing was PBMCs, taken on the day of the yellow fever booster vaccination. These receptors came from a man younger than 40 who received the YFV17D yellow fever vaccine. The CDR3 runs from the conserved cysteine through the conserved F or W. Each record gives: D gene, clone size, J gene, V gene, CDR3 DNA, CDR3 protein. The D gene is left open where the match is weak. Some rows have no size entry. The others give once, few or many, or a class for an expanded clone.

d_gene: .
abundance: few
j_gene: TRBJ2-1
v_gene: TRBV19
CDR3nt: TGTGCCAGTAGTGCGACTAGTGTTAATGAGCAGTTCTTC
CDR3aa: CASSATSVNEQFF

d_gene: TRBD1
abundance: .
j_gene: TRBJ2-7
v_gene: TRBV29-1
CDR3nt: TGCAGCGTTGCTAGGGACAGAGAATACTACGAGCAGTACTTC
CDR3aa: CSVARDREYYEQYF

d_gene: .
abundance: few
j_gene: TRBJ2-2
v_gene: TRBV7-2
CDR3nt: TGTGCCAGCAGCGTAAGGGCTACGGCCGGGGAGCTGTTTTTT
CDR3aa: CASSVRATAGELFF

d_gene: TRBD1
abundance: few
j_gene: TRBJ1-5
v_gene: TRBV19
CDR3nt: TGTGCCAGTTCAGGGGACAGGAATCAGCCCCAGCATTTT
CDR3aa: CASSGDRNQPQHF

d_gene: .
abundance: few
j_gene: TRBJ2-7
v_gene: TRBV5-1
CDR3nt: TGCGCCAGCAGCTTGGTAGTGCCACCCACCTACGAGCAGTACTTC
CDR3aa: CASSLVVPPTYEQYF

d_gene: .
abundance: .
j_gene: TRBJ2-7
v_gene: TRBV20-1
CDR3nt: TGCAGTGCTAGGAACAGGGCTTCCCTCTCCTACGAGCAGTACTTC
CDR3aa: CSARNRASLSYEQYF

d_gene: TRBD2
abundance: few
j_gene: TRBJ2-5
v_gene: TRBV27
CDR3nt: TGTGCCAGCGGTTACGGGAGGCGGGAGACCCAGTACTTC
CDR3aa: CASGYGRRETQYF

d_gene: .
abundance: .
j_gene: TRBJ2-7
v_gene: TRBV20-1
CDR3nt: TGCAGTGCTAGAGATACCGTTTCAGAGCAGTACTTC
CDR3aa: CSARDTVSEQYF

d_gene: TRBD2
abundance: many
j_gene: TRBJ2-1
v_gene: TRBV11-2
CDR3nt: TGTGCCAGCAGCTTCGGGACTAGTGGCTCCTACAATGAGCAGTTCTTC
CDR3aa: CASSFGTSGSYNEQFF

d_gene: .
abundance: many
j_gene: TRBJ2-7
v_gene: TRBV5-1
CDR3nt: TGCGCCAGCAGCTTGGCGCTCATAACAGGGCACTCCTACGAGCAGTACTTC
CDR3aa: CASSLALITGHSYEQYF

d_gene: .
abundance: few
j_gene: TRBJ2-1
v_gene: TRBV10-2
CDR3nt: TGCGCCAGCAGTGATTGGGCAGGCGATGAGCAGTTCTTC
CDR3aa: CASSDWAGDEQFF

d_gene: .
abundance: .
j_gene: TRBJ1-3
v_gene: TRBV5-1
CDR3nt: TGCGCCAGCAGCTCCTCAGGGTTACCTGGAAACACCATATATTTT
CDR3aa: CASSSSGLPGNTIYF

d_gene: TRBD1
abundance: .
j_gene: TRBJ2-5
v_gene: TRBV6-2/TRBV6-3
CDR3nt: TGTGCCAGCAGTCCCGGCCGGACAGGGACTCAAGAGACCCAGTACTTC
CDR3aa: CASSPGRTGTQETQYF

d_gene: .
abundance: .
j_gene: TRBJ1-1
v_gene: TRBV28
CDR3nt: TGTGCCAGCAGTGTTGCCCTCAGAGCCACGAACACTGAAGCTTTCTTT
CDR3aa: CASSVALRATNTEAFF

d_gene: .
abundance: .
j_gene: TRBJ1-5
v_gene: TRBV12-3/TRBV12-4
CDR3nt: TGTGCCAGCAGCCACGGACGGGGCAATCAGCCCCAGCATTTT
CDR3aa: CASSHGRGNQPQHF

d_gene: .
abundance: few
j_gene: TRBJ1-2
v_gene: TRBV4-1
CDR3nt: TGCGCCAGCAGCCACGACCGAGCTAGAACTCGCTATGGCTACACCTTC
CDR3aa: CASSHDRARTRYGYTF

d_gene: .
abundance: .
j_gene: TRBJ2-2
v_gene: TRBV3-1
CDR3nt: TGTGCCAGCAGCCAAGTACCAGGAGGTAACACCGGGGAGCTGTTTTTT
CDR3aa: CASSQVPGGNTGELFF

d_gene: .
abundance: many
j_gene: TRBJ1-5
v_gene: TRBV12-3/TRBV12-4
CDR3nt: TGTGCCAGCAGCCAAACTGGCGATCAGCCCCAGCATTTT
CDR3aa: CASSQTGDQPQHF